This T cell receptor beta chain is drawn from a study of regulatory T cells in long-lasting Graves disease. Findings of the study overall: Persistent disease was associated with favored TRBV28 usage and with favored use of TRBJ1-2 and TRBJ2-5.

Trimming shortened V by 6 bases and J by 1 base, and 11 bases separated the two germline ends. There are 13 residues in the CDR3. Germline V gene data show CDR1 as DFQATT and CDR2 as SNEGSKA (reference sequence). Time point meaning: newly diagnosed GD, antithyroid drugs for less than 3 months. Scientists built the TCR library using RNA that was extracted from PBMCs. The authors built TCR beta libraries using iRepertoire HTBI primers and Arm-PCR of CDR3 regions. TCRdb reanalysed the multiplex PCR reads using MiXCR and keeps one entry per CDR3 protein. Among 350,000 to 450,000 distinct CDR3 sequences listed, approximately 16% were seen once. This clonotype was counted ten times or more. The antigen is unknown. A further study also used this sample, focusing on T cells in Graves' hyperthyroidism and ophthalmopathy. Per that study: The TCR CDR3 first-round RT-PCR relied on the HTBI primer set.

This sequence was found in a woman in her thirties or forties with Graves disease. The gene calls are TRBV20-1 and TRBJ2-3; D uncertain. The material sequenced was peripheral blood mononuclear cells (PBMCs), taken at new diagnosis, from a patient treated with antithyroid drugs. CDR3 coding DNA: TGCAGTGCCATACCGGTGGGCACAGATACGCAGTATTTT. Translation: CSAIPVGTDTQYF.